This T cell receptor beta chain was profiled in a study of PD-1 blockade in classical Hodgkin lymphoma. Every patient was affected by relapse after autologous stem cell transplantation, while exposure to brentuximab vedotin was not uniform. The assay was immunoSEQ multiplex PCR, and TCRdb's table has in-frame clones only and misses some. This table holds under 100,000 clones, 65% to 85% found once. Regarding the study as a whole: A significant rise in TCR diversity by C4D1 was seen for CD4+ but not CD8+ cells. Complete responders possessed baseline diversity comparable to newly diagnosed patients. Prior therapy or disease activity may underlie the repertoire differences, whose causes remain undefined. Initiation of nivolumab under 1 year after ASCT led to exclusion of patients.

Per germline, CDR1 MDHEN and CDR2 SYDVKM. This CDR3 is 16 amino acids long. V dropped 6 bases and J dropped 8 bases, with 23 bases sitting between them. On this clone: Its cognate antigen is unknown.

This TCR was sampled from a human donor with classical Hodgkin lymphoma. The genes are TRBV28 and TRBJ2-1, with D tentatively TRBD2 (6 bases). The sample in question was peripheral blood mononuclear cells (PBMCs), obtained at baseline. The CDR3 nucleotides read TGTGCCAGCAGACCAGCCGGGACTCGCCCTGGGGATGAGCAGTTCTTC. Translation: CASRPAGTRPGDEQFF.